This T cell receptor (beta chain) came from a study of blood T cell repertoires in COVID-19. Study-level information: PBMCs, B-cell-depleted T cells, or T cells provided the cDNA or gDNA that made up the material.

As handled by the study authors: Scientists estimated how many nucleated cells there were by amplifying reference gene primers. Assay: immunoSEQ multiplex PCR; the TCRdb copy retains only in-frame clones and omits some. That table supplies the V and J calls and clone size; D and trimming were determined from the DNA. In the table there are 250,000 to 300,000 clones, 85% to 90% of which are singletons. Study members were between about 18 and 89 years old and lived in 20 to 30 US regions. Cohort 3 donors counted as recovered after two negative PCRs, clearance, or resolved symptoms. CDR3 length: 15 residues. With V trimmed by 4 bases and J by 6 bases, 5 bases remained unmatched. Germline V gene lookup returns CDR1 SGHTA and CDR2 FQGNSA.

This TCR was recovered from a man aged 18 to 29 who had recovered from COVID-19. The chain carries TRBV7-2 and TRBJ1-5, with 11 bases identical to TRBD1. The source material was PBMCs or T cells enriched from blood (not recorded which). The CDR3 DNA reads TGTGCCAGCAGCTATGGACAGGGGGCAGGTCAGCCCCAGCATTTT. It translates to CASSYGQGAGQPQHF.